This entry features one T cell receptor beta chain sequence. The antigen this receptor binds is unknown. No base quality information exists; no much larger clone differs at one position. Based on the germline V gene (reference sequence), the CDR1 and CDR2 sequences are SEHNR and FQNEAQ. V is pared back by 2 bases and J by 7 bases, with 6 bases lying between the germline termini. CDR3 length: 12 amino acids, cysteine to phenylalanine. The entry retains the CDR3 DNA only, 36 bases that are in frame from base 1. This specimen belongs to a study of cytomegalovirus exposure and HLA in healthy donors (dated by TCRdb to about 2017). Context from the whole study: According to an earlier analysis of several hundred of the donors, 150 million to 200 million T cells yielded roughly 100 million unique TCR beta sequences and more than 250 Gb of sequence data. A later analysis re-examined previously published TCR beta repertoires from more than 650 donors and added high-resolution HLA genotyping to investigate patterns of TCR occurrence. Several DR-DQ haplotypes were treated as single units for association and clustering because of strong linkage in the cohort. Donor age, sex, ethnicity and CMV serostatus were compiled alongside the repertoire data. The study was designed to test whether signatures of past pathogen exposure could be identified by cataloging public T cell receptors. Of the roughly 420 genotyped donors, 75% to 85% were placed in the genetic ancestry cluster associated with self-reported Caucasian donors. An early release that covered more than 550 HLA-typed donors contained approximately 300 gigabases of sequencing data and tens of millions of unique TCR sequences. The number of typed donors differed by locus: about 620-630 for A, B, C, DRB1 and DQB1; some 540 for DQA1; some 610 for DPA1; and about 450 for DPB1. Along with the roughly 610-subject first cohort, a separate validation cohort of over a hundred different subjects was used. In the later analysis, no new phenotypic data were used to find candidate immune exposures; instead, reliance was placed on TCR beta sequences and their occurrence across donors. HLA typing included class I and class II loci at four-digit resolution. All discovery cohort repertoires had been generated using a single sequencing platform. To predict cytomegalovirus infection status, the study brought together high-throughput TCR immunosequencing, statistical association of individual TCRs with disease status, and machine learning. Genome-wide SNP genotypes for about three fifths of the roughly 700 donors were used in a later genetic analysis, which treated that subset as a discovery cohort. An earlier analysis of around 580 of the donors used high-throughput TCR beta sequencing to judge whether each TCR beta V gene segment behaved as functional or pseudogenic. The T cell repertoires of 700 or so subjects were profiled by immunosequencing and related to cytomegalovirus serostatus. Among some 410 genotyped donors of the cohort, an average of approximately 240,000 unique TCR beta nucleotide sequences was sequenced per donor, of which 15% to 20% were non-productive. Beyond this particular receptor, the publication reports: The 87-base-pair reads could not distinguish some IMGT-functional V segments, including TRBV6-2 and TRBV6-3, so those segments were excluded. A later analysis associated around 16,000 TCR beta sequences with specific HLA alleles at a false discovery rate of 0.05. In the study, around 160 TCR beta chains were listed as associated with cytomegalovirus. In this cohort, only TCR beta chains were sequenced, and detectable features were limited by the absence of alpha or paired-chain data. Because some donors lacked HLA typing at each locus, the association tests relied only on the typed subset. Broadly in line with IMGT annotations, most TCR beta V segments showed up in productive rearrangements about 90% or about 30% of the time in an earlier analysis of 450 to 600 of the donors. Linkage disequilibrium might explain the correlated functional status among segregating V segments, but an unknown experimental factor could not be excluded. The authors suggested that the approach could potentially be generalized to other disease states and immunological phenotypes. In vitro tests confirmed that a few of the cytomegalovirus-associated TCR beta chains recognize cytomegalovirus antigens. Because counts were too low, seventeen rarely observed V segments, including chromosome 9 orphons, were left out of the earlier analysis of 500 to 650 of the donors. In a later analysis, most CMV-associated TCR beta chains were found to appear HLA-restricted, with HLA associations seemingly driven largely by CMV exposure. In a later analysis, several top co-occurrence clusters were reported to appear linked to parvovirus B19, influenza, CMV and Epstein-Barr virus. The sequencing pipeline was judged likely to have produced a cluster of highly shared sequence variants as a technical artifact. In a later analysis, TCR association rates were found to vary across HLA loci, with the most associated TCRs seen for DRB1 alleles and the fewest for HLA-C alleles. Presence/absence analyses assumed roughly uniform sequencing depth across donors, an assumption that may not hold. A later genetic analysis associated a missense DCLRE1C variant with V-gene and J-gene trimming of TCR beta chains, and an independent cohort replicated the association. Most TCR sequences were seen in very few donors, while some public TCRs were found in many individuals. The classifier was reported to diagnose cytomegalovirus status with high specificity and sensitivity in both the original and validation cohorts. CMV serostatus was the only immune exposure information available for the cohort. A further reported finding was that TCR beta sequences accurately predicted the HLA-A and HLA-B alleles for most subjects in the first cohort. When HLA alleles, especially DR and DQ, strongly co-occurred, TCR associations were difficult to assign to individual alleles. According to a later genetic analysis, donors in an Asian-associated ancestry cluster had fewer N-insertions in productive TCRs than the approximately 710-donor mean. In a later analysis, HLA-associated TCR beta chains showed more clonal expansion and lower generation probabilities than non-associated chains that were equally common.

Library preparation employed the immunoSEQ multiplex PCR assay. The multiplex PCR relied on a mix of 60 forward primers for TCR Vbeta segments and 13 reverse primers for TCR Jbeta segments. Amplification of the CDR3 region of rearranged TCR beta genes was performed with a multiplex PCR assay on genomic DNA. The Illumina HiSeq System was used to sequence the amplified TCR beta libraries as 87-base-pair reads. From the authors' description of their analysis: A later analysis tallied 80 million to 95 million unique TCR beta chains across the 700 or so repertoires, and some 12 million of those chains were shared by two or more donors. A nearest-neighbor algorithm error-corrected the raw reads and collapsed the reads into unique sequences, merging closely related sequences to remove PCR and sequencing errors. V, D and J gene segments were assigned by aligning CDR3 sequences to IMGT reference sequences. For a sequence to be retained, a match of at least six nucleotides to both a V gene segment and a J gene segment was required. Rearrangements were classified as productive when the CDR3 lacked stop codons and remained in frame with V and J, and all other rearrangements were classified as non-productive. Following IMGT convention, CDR3 was defined as the stretch from the second conserved V-encoded cysteine to the conserved J-encoded phenylalanine. The earlier analysis of about 610 of the donors excluded sequences that lacked an unambiguous match to a single V gene segment. In an earlier analysis of 587 of the donors, a V segment was called functional when productive rearrangements were above 56.7%, and segregating when the standard deviation between donors exceeded 5%. A statistical classification framework was built for diagnosing cytomegalovirus status from the catalog of TCR beta chain sequences. V and J gene assignment, in a later analysis, came from comparing TCR nucleotide sequences with IMGT/GENE-DB human TR gene sequences. Using the TCRdist pipeline, a later analysis assigned CDR3 sequences along with most-parsimonious VDJ recombination scenarios. A later analysis defined each TCR beta chain by its CDR3 amino acid sequence plus V-gene family, and excluded reads lacking a unique V-gene family. As a way to deal with suspected cross-contamination and a sequencing artifact, a later analysis dropped 450 to 600 nucleotide sequences that were highly shared and had low generation probability. A later analysis calculated a clonal expansion index for each public chain from normalized within-repertoire ranks of inferred template counts. A later analysis computed generation probabilities with a VDJ recombination model fitted to out-of-frame rearrangements, and checked the results against IGoR. A later analysis scored TCR-TCR, TCR-HLA and TCR-CMV co-occurrence with hypergeometric tests, applying a repertoire-size bias correction to TCR pairs. A later analysis estimated false discovery rates by permuting HLA or CMV assignments 20 times. A later analysis grouped co-occurring TCRs with DBSCAN, adding TCRdist sequence similarity when clustering within HLA-allele-positive subsets. Repertoires with fewer than 30,000 or more than 120,000 public chains, plus five repertoires with anomalous nucleotide sharing, were excluded from co-occurrence clustering. The clones in this table, taken by TCRdb from immuneACCESS, are in-frame only. Not every clone is retained; where verified, under half of the shortfall comes from an unresolved V gene, and the cause of the rest is unknown. For V, J and clone size, that table is used; D and trimming come from the DNA. The sample table records more than 55,000 clones; approximately 80% of these occur just once. The leading ten clones occupy roughly 4% of the sample.

The cohort comprised 710 or so healthy bone marrow donors. All cohort members were sampled while nominally healthy, although unrecorded immune exposures were likely present. The donor was CMV seronegative and belonged to the group of 380 or so seronegative cohort members. A peripheral blood sample was provided by each donor, and peripheral blood mononuclear cells were used for TCR beta sequencing. The Qiagen DNeasy Blood Extraction Kit was used to extract genomic DNA from the blood cell samples. The clonotype comes from a woman aged 40-49 years in good health and CMV-seronegative. Source material: PBMCs. The V gene is TRBV7-9 and the J gene is TRBJ2-1; TRBD2 could be the D gene, as 5 bases match. The encoded CDR3 is CASSLSGNEQFF. The DNA sequence reads TGTGCCAGCAGCTTATCGGGGAATGAGCAGTTCTTC.